The clone carrying this T cell receptor beta chain was counted once. The data were obtained in a study of shared clonotypes between healthy human individuals. In germline, CDR1 is SGHAT, CDR2 FQNNGV. The CDR3 consists of 15 residues. V lost 1 base, J lost 1 base, and 8 bases lay in between. The assay was carried out at the deep level. When replicate PCRs were run on unsorted PBMC, they used roughly 280 ng DNA, 25,000 to 35,000 T cell genomes. The protocol was immunoSEQ multiplex PCR, while the TCRdb copy is restricted to in-frame clones and leaves out a portion. The data contain roughly 500,000 clones, about 72% of them seen just once; the ten biggest clones take up approximately 12%. Participating donors were healthy, HIV-negative adults free of recent acute infections or vaccinations.

The chain employs TRBV11-2 and TRBJ2-1; unclear D gene. The TCR sequence derives from a woman in her thirties or forties in good health. Some clones in this sample may be carry-over from other donors' samples. Sequenced material: PBMCs. CDR3 region: CASSLVGGSYNEQFF. The CDR3 nucleotides read TGTGCCAGCAGCTTAGTCGGTGGATCCTACAATGAGCAGTTCTTC.